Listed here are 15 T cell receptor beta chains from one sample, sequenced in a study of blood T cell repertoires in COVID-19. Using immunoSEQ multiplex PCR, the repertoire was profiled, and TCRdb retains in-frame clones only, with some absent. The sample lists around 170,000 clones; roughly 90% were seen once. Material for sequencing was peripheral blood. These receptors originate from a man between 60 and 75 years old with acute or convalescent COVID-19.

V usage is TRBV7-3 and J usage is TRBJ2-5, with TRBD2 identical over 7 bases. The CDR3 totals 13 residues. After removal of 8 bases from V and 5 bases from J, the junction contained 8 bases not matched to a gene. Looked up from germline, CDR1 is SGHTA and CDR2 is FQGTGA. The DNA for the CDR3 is TGTGCCAGCGGTCGGGGGGTCGGCGAGACCCAGTACTTC. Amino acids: CASGRGVGETQYF.

The DNA for the CDR3 is TGTGCCAGTAGTAAAGGGGACATTAGCAATCAGCCCCAGCATTTT. Translated, it gives CASSKGDISNQPQHF. The V gene is TRBV19, the J gene TRBJ1-5, with a possible D match to TRBD1 (6 bases). Germline CDR1 LNHDA, CDR2 SQIVND (reference sequence). The CDR3 sequence is 15 residues long. V was clipped by 4 bases and J by 0 bases, with 10 bases between them.

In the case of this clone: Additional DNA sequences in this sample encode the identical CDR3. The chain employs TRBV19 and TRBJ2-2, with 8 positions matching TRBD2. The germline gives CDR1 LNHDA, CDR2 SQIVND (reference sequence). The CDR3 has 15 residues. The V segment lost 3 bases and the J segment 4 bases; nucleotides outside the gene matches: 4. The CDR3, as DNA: TGTGCCAGTAGTATTTTGGCGGGGGGCACCGGGGAGCTGTTTTTT. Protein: CASSILAGGTGELFF.

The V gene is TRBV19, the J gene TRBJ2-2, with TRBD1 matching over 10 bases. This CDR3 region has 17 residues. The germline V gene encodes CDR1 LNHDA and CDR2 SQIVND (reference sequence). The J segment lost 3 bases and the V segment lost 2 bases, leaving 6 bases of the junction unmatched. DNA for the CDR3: TGTGCCAGTAGTATATTTTCGGGACAGGGGTACACCGGGGAGCTGTTTTTT. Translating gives CASSIFSGQGYTGELFF.

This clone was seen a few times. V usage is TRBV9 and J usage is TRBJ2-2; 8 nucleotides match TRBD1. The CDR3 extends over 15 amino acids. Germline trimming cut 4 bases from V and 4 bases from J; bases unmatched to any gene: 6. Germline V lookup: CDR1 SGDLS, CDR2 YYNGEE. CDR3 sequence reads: CASSTQGAVTGELFF. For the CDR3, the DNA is TGTGCCAGCAGCACCCAGGGGGCAGTCACCGGGGAGCTGTTTTTT.

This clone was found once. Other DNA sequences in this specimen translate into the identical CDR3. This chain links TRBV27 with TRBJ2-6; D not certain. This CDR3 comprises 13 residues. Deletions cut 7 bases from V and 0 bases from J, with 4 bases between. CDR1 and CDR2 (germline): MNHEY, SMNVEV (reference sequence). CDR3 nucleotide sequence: TGTGCCAGCAAGAGCTCTGGGGCCAACGTCCTGACTTTC. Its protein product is CASKSSGANVLTF.

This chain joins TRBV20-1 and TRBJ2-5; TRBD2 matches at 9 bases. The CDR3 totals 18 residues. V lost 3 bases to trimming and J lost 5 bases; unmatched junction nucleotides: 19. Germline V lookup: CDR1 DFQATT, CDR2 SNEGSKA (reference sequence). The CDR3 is CSASRGGRGALSAETQYF. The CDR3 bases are TGCAGTGCTAGTAGAGGCGGGAGGGGAGCTTTATCTGCCGAGACCCAGTACTTC.

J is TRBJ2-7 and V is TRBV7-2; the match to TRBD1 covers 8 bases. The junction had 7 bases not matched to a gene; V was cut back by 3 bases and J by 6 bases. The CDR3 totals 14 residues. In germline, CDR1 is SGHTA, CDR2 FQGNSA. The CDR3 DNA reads TGTGCCAGCAGCTTCGGGACAGGTTCAGGCGAGCAGTACTTC. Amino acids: CASSFGTGSGEQYF. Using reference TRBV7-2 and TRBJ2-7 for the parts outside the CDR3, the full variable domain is GAGVSQSPSNKVTEKGKDVELRCDPISGHTALYWYRQSLGQGLEFLIYFQGNSAPDKSGLPSDRFSAERTGGSVSTLTIQRTQQEDSAVYLCASSFGTGSGEQYFGPGTRLTVT.

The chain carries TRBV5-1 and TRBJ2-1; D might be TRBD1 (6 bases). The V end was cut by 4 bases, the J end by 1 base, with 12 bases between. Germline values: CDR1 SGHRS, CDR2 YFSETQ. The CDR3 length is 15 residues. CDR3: CASSQGGFSYNEQFF. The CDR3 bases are TGCGCCAGCAGCCAAGGGGGTTTTTCCTACAATGAGCAGTTCTTC.

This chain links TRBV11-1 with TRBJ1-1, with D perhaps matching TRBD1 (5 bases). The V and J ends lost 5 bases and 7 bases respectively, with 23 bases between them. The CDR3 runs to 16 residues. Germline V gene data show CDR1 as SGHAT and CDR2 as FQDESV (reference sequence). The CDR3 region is CASSLYPAGTGDEAFF. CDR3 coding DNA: TGTGCCAGCAGCCTTTACCCAGCCGGGACTGGGGATGAAGCTTTCTTT.

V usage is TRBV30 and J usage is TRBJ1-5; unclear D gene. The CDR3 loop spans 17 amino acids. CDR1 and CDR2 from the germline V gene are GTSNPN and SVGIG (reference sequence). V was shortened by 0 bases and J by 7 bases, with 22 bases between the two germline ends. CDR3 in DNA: TGTGCCTGGAGTGTACTCCCGCGTGGCGGGCGGGAACAGCCCCAGCATTTT. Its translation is CAWSVLPRGGREQPQHF.

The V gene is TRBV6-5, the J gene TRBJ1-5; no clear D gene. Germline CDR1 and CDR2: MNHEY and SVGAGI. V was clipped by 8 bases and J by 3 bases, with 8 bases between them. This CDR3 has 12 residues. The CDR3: CASGQINQPQHF. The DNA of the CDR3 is TGTGCCAGCGGGCAGATCAATCAGCCCCAGCATTTT.

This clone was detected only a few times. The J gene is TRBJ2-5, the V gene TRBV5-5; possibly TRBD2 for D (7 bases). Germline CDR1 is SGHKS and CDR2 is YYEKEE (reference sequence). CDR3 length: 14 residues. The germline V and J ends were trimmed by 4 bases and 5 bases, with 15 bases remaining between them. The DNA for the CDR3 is TGTGCCAGCAGCCCGGTAGGGGGGGCGGAGACCCAGTACTTC. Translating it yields CASSPVGGAETQYF.

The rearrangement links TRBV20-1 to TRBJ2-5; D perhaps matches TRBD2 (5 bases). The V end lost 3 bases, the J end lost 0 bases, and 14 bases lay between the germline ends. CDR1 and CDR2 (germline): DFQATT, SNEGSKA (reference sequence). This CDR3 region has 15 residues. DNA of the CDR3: TGCAGTGCTAGTGCGGTTTCCGGGAACCAAGAGACCCAGTACTTC. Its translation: CSASAVSGNQETQYF.

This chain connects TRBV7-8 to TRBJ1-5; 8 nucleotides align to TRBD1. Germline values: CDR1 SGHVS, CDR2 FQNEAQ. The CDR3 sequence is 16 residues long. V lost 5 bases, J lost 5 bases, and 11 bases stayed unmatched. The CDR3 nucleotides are TGTGCCAGCAGCCCCGGCCAGGGGGCGCGGTATCAGCCCCAGCATTTT. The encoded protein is CASSPGQGARYQPQHF. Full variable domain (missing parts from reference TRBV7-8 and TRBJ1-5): GAGVSQSPRYKVAKRGQDVALRCDPISGHVSLFWYQQALGQGPEFLTYFQNEAQLDKSGLPSDRFFAERPEGSVSTLKIQRTQQEDSAVYLCASSPGQGARYQPQHFGDGTRLSIL.